This section outlines one T cell receptor (beta chain) sequence together with its context. Relying on iRepertoire HTBI primers and Arm-PCR of CDR3 regions, the team built TCR beta libraries. TCRdb re-analysed the multiplex PCR reads in MiXCR, keeping a single row per CDR3 protein. Here the sample spans hundreds of thousands of distinct CDR3 sequences, about 15% being singletons. The time point is: newly diagnosed GD, antithyroid drugs for less than 3 months. RNA from PBMCs was the source of the TCR library. The data belong to a study of regulatory T cells in long-lasting Graves disease. The same data also went into a second study, on T cells in Graves' hyperthyroidism and ophthalmopathy. Per that paper: Patients were excluded because of uncontrolled infection, other autoimmune disease, pregnancy or lactation. The model made its ophthalmopathy prediction, and onset followed a median 6.5 months later.

The sample was peripheral blood mononuclear cells (PBMCs), taken at new diagnosis, from a patient treated with antithyroid drugs. The source of this sequence is a middle-aged woman with Graves disease.

The CDR3 protein is CASTPGTPNSPLHF. For the CDR3, the DNA is TGTGCCAGCACCCCCGGGACACCGAATTCACCCCTCCACTTT. J is TRBJ1-6 and V is TRBV2; D possibly corresponds to TRBD1 (6 bases). This CDR3 comprises 14 residues. Germline CDR1 and CDR2: SNHLY and FYNNEI. V gave up 7 bases and J gave up 7 bases, with 14 bases separating them.